These T cell receptor beta chains were read from a single sample in a study of post-analysis software for immune sequencing data. One entry per CDR3 protein, called by TCRdb with MiXCR from the PCR reads. Here the sample spans approximately 730,000 distinct CDR3 sequences, roughly 50% being singletons. Sequenced sample: blood. Every receptor here comes from a girl under 18 with multiple sclerosis. CDR3s include the opening cysteine and the closing phenylalanine or tryptophan. The order of the fields is J gene, D gene, V gene, clone size, CDR3 DNA, CDR3 protein. A D gene is named only where the DNA matches it firmly. Size values are once, few and many counts, or a class for expanded clones, and some rows have none.

J: TRBJ2-1; D: TRBD2; V: TRBV7-2; size: -; DNA: TGTGCCAGCAACCATGGGCGGGAGTACAATGAGCAGTTCTTC; CDR3: CASNHGREYNEQFF
J: TRBJ2-5; D: -; V: TRBV12-3/TRBV12-4; size: few; DNA: TGTGCCAGCAGCCCAGCGTGGGAACAAGAGACCCAGTACTTC; CDR3: CASSPAWEQETQYF
J: TRBJ1-1; D: -; V: TRBV12-3/TRBV12-4; size: -; DNA: TGTGCCAGCAGTCCCCGCCTGGTACCGAACACTGAAGCTTTCTTT; CDR3: CASSPRLVPNTEAFF
J: TRBJ2-7; D: TRBD1; V: TRBV10-3; size: -; DNA: TGTGCCATCAGCCTCGGGACAGGCAGGAACGAGCAGTACTTC; CDR3: CAISLGTGRNEQYF
J: TRBJ1-1; D: -; V: TRBV5-1; size: -; DNA: TGCGCCAGCAAGGCCGGACGCCAGAACACTGAAGCTTTCTTT; CDR3: CASKAGRQNTEAFF
J: TRBJ2-1; D: -; V: TRBV6-2/TRBV6-3; size: -; DNA: TGTGCCAGCAGCCCCGCCTTCAGGGTCACCCTTTACAATGAGCAGTTCTTC; CDR3: CASSPAFRVTLYNEQFF
J: TRBJ2-5; D: -; V: TRBV18; size: -; DNA: TGTGCCAGCTCGGAAAAGAAAGAGACCCAGTACTTC; CDR3: CASSEKKETQYF
J: TRBJ2-5; D: TRBD2; V: TRBV15; size: -; DNA: TGTGCCACCAGCAGAGGCACTAGCGGGGGCCAAGAGACCCAGTACTTC; CDR3: CATSRGTSGGQETQYF
J: TRBJ2-1; D: -; V: TRBV25-1; size: few; DNA: TGTGCCAGCAGTGACCTACATAATGAGCAGTTCTTC; CDR3: CASSDLHNEQFF
J: TRBJ2-1; D: TRBD2; V: TRBV27; size: few; DNA: TGTGCCAGCAGAGCGGGAGAGACCTACAATGAGCAGTTCTTC; CDR3: CASRAGETYNEQFF
J: TRBJ2-7; D: TRBD2; V: TRBV2; size: -; DNA: TGTGCCAGCAGCAGGACTAGCGGGATAAACGAGCAGTACTTC; CDR3: CASSRTSGINEQYF
J: TRBJ2-7; D: TRBD2; V: TRBV9; size: -; DNA: TGTGCCAGCAGCGCCGCCGAGACCCTACTAGCGGAGGGGTACGAGCAGTACTTC; CDR3: CASSAAETLLAEGYEQYF
J: TRBJ1-1; D: -; V: TRBV28; size: -; DNA: TGTGCCAGCAGTTTAAGAGGTCGGGGGCGGAACACTGAAGCTTTCTTT; CDR3: CASSLRGRGRNTEAFF
J: TRBJ2-7; D: -; V: TRBV7-9; size: -; DNA: TGTGCCAGCACCACGGGGATGGGGGACGAGCAGTACTTC; CDR3: CASTTGMGDEQYF
J: TRBJ2-3; D: TRBD2; V: TRBV28; size: -; DNA: TGTGCCAGCAGACCATCCTGGACTAGCGGGAACAATCTAGGCACAGATACGCAGTATTTT; CDR3: CASRPSWTSGNNLGTDTQYF
J: TRBJ2-5; D: TRBD2; V: TRBV6-5; size: few; DNA: TGTGCCAGCAGCCGGAGGACTAGCGGGATTCAAGAGACCCAGTACTTC; CDR3: CASSRRTSGIQETQYF
J: TRBJ2-7; D: TRBD1; V: TRBV6-2/TRBV6-3; size: few; DNA: TGTGCCAGCAGAGGGACAGGGAGCACCTACGAGCAGTACTTC; CDR3: CASRGTGSTYEQYF
J: TRBJ2-5; D: TRBD2; V: TRBV18; size: -; DNA: TGTGCCAGCTCACCCTCTAGCGGGAGTCTGGAAGAGACCCAGTACTTC; CDR3: CASSPSSGSLEETQYF
J: TRBJ2-7; D: -; V: TRBV7-9; size: few; DNA: TGTGCCAGCAGCTTCGTCGGAGATTCCTACGAGCAGTACTTC; CDR3: CASSFVGDSYEQYF
J: TRBJ2-1; D: -; V: TRBV20-1; size: -; DNA: TGCAGTGCTAGAGCCACAGGGTACAATGAGCAGTTCTTC; CDR3: CSARATGYNEQFF
J: TRBJ2-7; D: TRBD2; V: TRBV18; size: few; DNA: TGTGCCAGCTCACCAATGGGACTAGCGGGATCGGACGAGCAGTACTTC; CDR3: CASSPMGLAGSDEQYF
J: TRBJ1-4; D: -; V: TRBV18; size: -; DNA: TGTGCCAGCTCACCGGCGGAATCGGGGTTTGAAAAACTGTTTTTT; CDR3: CASSPAESGFEKLFF
J: TRBJ1-5; D: TRBD1; V: TRBV7-2; size: once; DNA: TGTGCCAGCAGCTTAGTAAAGGGGGCCAATCAGCCCCAGCATTTT; CDR3: CASSLVKGANQPQHF
J: TRBJ1-1; D: -; V: TRBV18; size: -; DNA: TGTGCCAGCTCACCAGAGTCGCAGGCTGAAGCTTTCTTT; CDR3: CASSPESQAEAFF
J: TRBJ2-2; D: -; V: TRBV20-1; size: -; DNA: TGCAGTGCTAGAGGCCAAATTCACACCGGGGAGCTGTTTTTT; CDR3: CSARGQIHTGELFF
J: TRBJ2-1; D: -; V: TRBV20-1; size: -; DNA: TGCAGTGCAAGAGCCTACCGTGAGGAATACAATGAGCAGTTCTTC; CDR3: CSARAYREEYNEQFF
J: TRBJ2-7; D: TRBD1; V: TRBV29-1; size: few; DNA: TGCAGCGTAGCCGGGACAGACGTCTACGAGCAGTACTTC; CDR3: CSVAGTDVYEQYF
J: TRBJ2-7; D: TRBD2; V: TRBV3-1; size: once; DNA: TGTGCCAGCAGCGCTAGCGGGAGGTTGTACGAGCAGTACTTC; CDR3: CASSASGRLYEQYF
J: TRBJ1-1; D: -; V: TRBV7-8; size: once; DNA: TGTGCCAGCAGCTTAGCGCGGTGGGGGACCCAAATGAACACTGAAGCTTTCTTT; CDR3: CASSLARWGTQMNTEAFF
J: TRBJ2-7; D: TRBD2; V: TRBV27; size: few; DNA: TGTGCCAGCAGTTTATTACCCCCTCGAAGCGGGAGTCTCAACGAGCAGTACTTC; CDR3: CASSLLPPRSGSLNEQYF
J: TRBJ2-4; D: -; V: TRBV21-1; size: -; DNA: TGTGCCAGCAGCAATCGCACTGACCTAGCCAAAAACATTCAGTACTTC; CDR3: CASSNRTDLAKNIQYF
J: TRBJ2-7; D: -; V: TRBV20-1; size: -; DNA: TGCAGTGCTAGAGATCCCCTCTCCGAGCAGTACTTC; CDR3: CSARDPLSEQYF